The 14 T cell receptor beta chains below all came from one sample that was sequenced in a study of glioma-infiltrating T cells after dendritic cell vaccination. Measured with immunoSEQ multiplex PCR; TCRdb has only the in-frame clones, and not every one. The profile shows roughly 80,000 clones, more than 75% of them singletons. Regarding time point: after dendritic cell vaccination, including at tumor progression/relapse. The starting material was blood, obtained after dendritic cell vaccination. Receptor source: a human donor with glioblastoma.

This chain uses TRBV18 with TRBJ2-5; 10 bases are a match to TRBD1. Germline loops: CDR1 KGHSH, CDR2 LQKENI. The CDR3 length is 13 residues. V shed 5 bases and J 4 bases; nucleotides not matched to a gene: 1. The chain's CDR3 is CASSWTGGETQYF. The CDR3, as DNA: TGTGCCAGCTCATGGACAGGGGGAGAGACCCAGTACTTC. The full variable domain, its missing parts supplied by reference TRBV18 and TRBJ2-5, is NAGVMQNPRHLVRRRGQEARLRCSPMKGHSHVYWYRQLPEEGLKFMVYLQKENIIDESGMPKERFSAEFPKEGPSILRIQQVVRGDSAAYFCASSWTGGETQYFGPGTRLLVL.

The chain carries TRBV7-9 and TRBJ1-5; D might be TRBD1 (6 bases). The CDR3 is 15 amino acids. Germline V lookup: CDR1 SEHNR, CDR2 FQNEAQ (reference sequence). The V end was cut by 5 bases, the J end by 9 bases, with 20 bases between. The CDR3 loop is CASSPGGSRDGPQHF. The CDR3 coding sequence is TGTGCCAGCAGCCCGGGGGGCTCTAGGGACGGGCCCCAGCATTTT.

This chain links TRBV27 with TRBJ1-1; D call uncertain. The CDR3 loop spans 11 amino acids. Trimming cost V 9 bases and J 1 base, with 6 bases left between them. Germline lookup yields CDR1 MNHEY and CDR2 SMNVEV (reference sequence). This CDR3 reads CASRSNTEAFF. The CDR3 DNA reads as TGTGCCAGTAGATCGAACACTGAAGCTTTCTTT.

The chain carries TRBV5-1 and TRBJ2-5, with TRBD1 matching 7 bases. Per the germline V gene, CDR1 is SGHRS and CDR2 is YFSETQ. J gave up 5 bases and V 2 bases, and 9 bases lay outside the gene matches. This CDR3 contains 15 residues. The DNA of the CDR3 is TGCGCCAGCAGCTTCACAGGGGCCTGGGGGGAGACCCAGTACTTC. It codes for CASSFTGAWGETQYF.

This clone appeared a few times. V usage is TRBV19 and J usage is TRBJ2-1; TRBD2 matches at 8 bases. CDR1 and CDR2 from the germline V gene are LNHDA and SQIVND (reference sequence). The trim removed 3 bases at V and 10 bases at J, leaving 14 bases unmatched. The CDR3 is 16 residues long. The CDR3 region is CASSIRGGGPVREQFF. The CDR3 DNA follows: TGTGCCAGTAGTATCCGCGGCGGGGGGCCAGTTCGGGAGCAGTTCTTC. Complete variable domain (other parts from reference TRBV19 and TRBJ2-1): DGGITQSPKYLFRKEGQNVTLSCEQNLNHDAMYWYRQDPGQGLRLIYYSQIVNDFQKGDIAEGYSVSREKKESFPLTVTSAQKNPTAFYLCASSIRGGGPVREQFFGPGTRLTVL.

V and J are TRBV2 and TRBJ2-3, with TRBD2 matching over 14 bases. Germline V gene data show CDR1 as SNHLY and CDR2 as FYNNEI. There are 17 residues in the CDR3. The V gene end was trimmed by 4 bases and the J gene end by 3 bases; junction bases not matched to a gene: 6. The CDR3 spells CASSAGTSGRGTDTQYF. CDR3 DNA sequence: TGTGCCAGCAGTGCCGGGACTAGCGGGAGAGGTACAGATACGCAGTATTTT.

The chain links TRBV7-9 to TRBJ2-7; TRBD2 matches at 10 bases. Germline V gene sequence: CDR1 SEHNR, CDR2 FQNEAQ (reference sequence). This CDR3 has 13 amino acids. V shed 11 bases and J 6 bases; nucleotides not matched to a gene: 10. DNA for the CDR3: TGTGCCTCACGCGGACTAGCGGCATCCGAGCAGTACTTC. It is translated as CASRGLAASEQYF.

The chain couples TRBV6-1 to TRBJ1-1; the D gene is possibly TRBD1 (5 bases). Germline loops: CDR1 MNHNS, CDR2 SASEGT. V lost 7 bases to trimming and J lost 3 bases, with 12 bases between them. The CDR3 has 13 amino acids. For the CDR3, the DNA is TGTGCCAGCACCGTGACGGGGGACACTGAAGCTTTCTTT. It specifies CASTVTGDTEAFF.

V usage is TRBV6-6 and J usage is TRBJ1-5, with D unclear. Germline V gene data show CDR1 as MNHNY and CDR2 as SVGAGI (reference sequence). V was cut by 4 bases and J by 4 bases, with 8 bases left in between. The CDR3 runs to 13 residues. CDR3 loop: CASSFTENQPQHF. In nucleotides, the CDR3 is TGTGCCAGCAGTTTCACAGAAAATCAGCCCCAGCATTTT.

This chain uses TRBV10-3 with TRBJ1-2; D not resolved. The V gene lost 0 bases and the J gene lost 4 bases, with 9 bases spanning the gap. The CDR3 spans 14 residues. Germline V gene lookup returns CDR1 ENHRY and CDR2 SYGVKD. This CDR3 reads CAISESPDFYGYTF. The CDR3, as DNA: TGTGCCATCAGTGAGTCGCCAGATTTCTATGGCTACACCTTC.

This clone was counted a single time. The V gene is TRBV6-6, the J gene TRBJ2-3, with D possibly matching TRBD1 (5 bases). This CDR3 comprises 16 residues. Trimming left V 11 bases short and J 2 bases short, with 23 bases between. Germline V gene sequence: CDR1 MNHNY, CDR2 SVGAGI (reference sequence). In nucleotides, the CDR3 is TGTGCCGCAGTAGCCCCTAGGGGCGGTTCCACAGATACGCAGTATTTT. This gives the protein CAAVAPRGGSTDTQYF.

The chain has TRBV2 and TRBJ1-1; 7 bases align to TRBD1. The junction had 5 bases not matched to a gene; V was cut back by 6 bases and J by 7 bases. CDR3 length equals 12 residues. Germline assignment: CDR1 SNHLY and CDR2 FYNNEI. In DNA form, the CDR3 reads TGTGCCAGCAGAATATACAGGGGTGAAGCTTTCTTT. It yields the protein CASRIYRGEAFF.

CDR3 sequence: CASSDPDRGLSEKLFF. The CDR3 nucleotides are TGCGCCAGCAGTGACCCGGACAGGGGGCTGTCGGAAAAACTGTTTTTT. V and J are TRBV10-2 and TRBJ1-4; the match to TRBD1 covers 11 bases. The CDR3 consists of 16 residues. V lost 3 bases, J lost 8 bases, and 8 bases stayed unmatched. Germline CDR1 reads WSHSY; CDR2 reads SAAADI.

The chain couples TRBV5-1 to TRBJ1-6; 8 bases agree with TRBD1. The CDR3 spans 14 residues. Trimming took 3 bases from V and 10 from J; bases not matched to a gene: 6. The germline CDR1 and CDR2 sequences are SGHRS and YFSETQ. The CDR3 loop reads CASSSTAGGSPLHF. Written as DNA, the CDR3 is TGCGCCAGCAGCTCAACAGCAGGGGGCTCACCCCTCCACTTT.